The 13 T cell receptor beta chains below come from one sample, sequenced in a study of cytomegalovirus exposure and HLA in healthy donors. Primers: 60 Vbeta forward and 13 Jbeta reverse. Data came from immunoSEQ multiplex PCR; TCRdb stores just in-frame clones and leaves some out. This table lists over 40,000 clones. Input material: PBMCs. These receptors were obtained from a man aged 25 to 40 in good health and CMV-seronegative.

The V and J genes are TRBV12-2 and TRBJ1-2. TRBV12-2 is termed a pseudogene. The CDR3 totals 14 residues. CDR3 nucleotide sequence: TGTGCAAGTCGCTTATTAGATCCTAACTATGGCTACACCTTC. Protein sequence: CASRLLDPNYGYTF.

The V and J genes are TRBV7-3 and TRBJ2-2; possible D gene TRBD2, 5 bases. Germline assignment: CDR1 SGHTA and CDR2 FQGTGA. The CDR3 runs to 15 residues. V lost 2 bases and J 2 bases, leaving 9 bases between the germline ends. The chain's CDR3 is CASSLAASNTGELFF. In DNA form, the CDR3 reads TGTGCCAGCAGCTTAGCGGCTAGCAACACCGGGGAGCTGTTTTTT.

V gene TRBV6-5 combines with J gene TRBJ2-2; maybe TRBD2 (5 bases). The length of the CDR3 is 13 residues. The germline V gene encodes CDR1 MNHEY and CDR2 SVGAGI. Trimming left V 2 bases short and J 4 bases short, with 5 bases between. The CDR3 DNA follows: TGTGCCAGCAGTTACAGCGGCACCGGGGAGCTGTTTTTT. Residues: CASSYSGTGELFF.

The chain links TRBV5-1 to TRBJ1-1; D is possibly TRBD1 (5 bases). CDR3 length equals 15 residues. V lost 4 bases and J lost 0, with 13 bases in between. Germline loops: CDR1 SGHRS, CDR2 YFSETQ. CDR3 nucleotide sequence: TGCGCCAGCAGCCCACAGACAGTGATGAACACTGAAGCTTTCTTT. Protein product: CASSPQTVMNTEAFF.

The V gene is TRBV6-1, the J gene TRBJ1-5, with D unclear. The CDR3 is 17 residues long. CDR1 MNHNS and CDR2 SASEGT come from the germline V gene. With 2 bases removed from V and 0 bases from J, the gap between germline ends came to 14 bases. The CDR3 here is CASSEQPAVNSNQPQHF. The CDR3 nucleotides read TGTGCCAGCAGTGAACAGCCGGCGGTAAATAGCAATCAGCCCCAGCATTTT.

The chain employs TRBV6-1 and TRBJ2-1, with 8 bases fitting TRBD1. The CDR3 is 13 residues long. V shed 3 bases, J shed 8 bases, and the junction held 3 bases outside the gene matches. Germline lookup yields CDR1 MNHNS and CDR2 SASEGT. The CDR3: CASSDQGAYEQFF. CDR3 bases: TGTGCCAGCAGTGACCAGGGGGCGTATGAGCAGTTCTTC.

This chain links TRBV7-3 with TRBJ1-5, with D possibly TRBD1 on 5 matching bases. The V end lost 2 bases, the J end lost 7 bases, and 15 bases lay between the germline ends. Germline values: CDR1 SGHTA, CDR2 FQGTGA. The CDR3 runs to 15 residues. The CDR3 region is CASSLGAAPLQPQHF. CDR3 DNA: TGTGCCAGCAGCTTAGGGGCGGCCCCGCTACAGCCCCAGCATTTT.

In DNA, the CDR3 is TGTGCCAGCAGCCAAACTAGCGTAGAGACCCAGTACTTC. It encodes CASSQTSVETQYF. This rearrangement joins TRBV13 to TRBJ2-5; 7 bases are a match to TRBD2. In germline, CDR1 is PRHDT, CDR2 FYEKMQ (reference sequence). The CDR3 contains 13 residues. The V and J ends lost 5 bases and 4 bases, in that order; junction bases with no gene match: 4.

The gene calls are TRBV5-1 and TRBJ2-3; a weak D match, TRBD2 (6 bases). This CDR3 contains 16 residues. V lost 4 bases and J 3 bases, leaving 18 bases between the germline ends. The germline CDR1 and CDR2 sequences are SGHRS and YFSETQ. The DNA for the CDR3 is TGCGCCAGCAGCGCCGATCTAGCGCGGTATACAGATACGCAGTATTTT. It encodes CASSADLARYTDTQYF.

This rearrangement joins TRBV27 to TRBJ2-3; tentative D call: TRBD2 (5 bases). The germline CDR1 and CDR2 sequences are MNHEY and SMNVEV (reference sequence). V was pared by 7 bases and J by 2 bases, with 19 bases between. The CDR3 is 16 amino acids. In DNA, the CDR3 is TGTGCCAGCACCCCAGACTATTTCGGGTCCACAGATACGCAGTATTTT. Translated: CASTPDYFGSTDTQYF.

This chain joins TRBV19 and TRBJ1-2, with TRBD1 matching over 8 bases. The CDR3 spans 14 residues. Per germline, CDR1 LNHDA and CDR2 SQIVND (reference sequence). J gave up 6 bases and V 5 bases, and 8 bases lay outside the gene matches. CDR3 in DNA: TGTGCCAGTAGTTTGGACAGGGAACCCAATGGCTACACCTTC. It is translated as CASSLDREPNGYTF.

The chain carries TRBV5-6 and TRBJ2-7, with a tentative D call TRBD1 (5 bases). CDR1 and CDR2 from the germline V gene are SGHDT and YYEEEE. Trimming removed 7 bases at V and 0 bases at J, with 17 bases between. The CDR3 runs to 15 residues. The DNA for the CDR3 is TGTGCCAGCGTAGGACCCAGGGCCAACTCCTACGAGCAGTACTTC. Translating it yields CASVGPRANSYEQYF.

CDR3 protein: CASSSRGRVSGEQYF. CDR3 sequence (DNA): TGTGCCAGCAGTTCCAGGGGTAGGGTCTCGGGTGAGCAGTACTTC. The chain combines TRBV6-1 with TRBJ2-7; D is possibly TRBD1 (6 bases). Germline-derived CDR1 and CDR2 are MNHNS and SASEGT. There are 15 residues in the CDR3. The V and J ends lost 5 bases and 7 bases respectively, with 21 bases between them.